A single sample gave rise to the 27 T cell receptor beta chains below, sequenced in a study of blood T cell repertoires in COVID-19. The table came from immunoSEQ multiplex PCR; TCRdb's copy has only in-frame clones and leaves some out. The sample contains about 210,000 clones, roughly four fifths of which appear only once. The sequencing sample was made of peripheral blood. The origin of the receptors is a woman between 65 and 79 years old with COVID-19, enrolled during active disease.

The chain combines TRBV2 with TRBJ1-1; 9 nucleotides align to TRBD1. The CDR3 loop spans 14 amino acids. Germline loops: CDR1 SNHLY, CDR2 FYNNEI. V lost 10 bases and J lost 0; bases outside the gene matches: 6. CDR3 coding DNA: TGTGCCACCAAAGGGGACAGGGTGAACACTGAAGCTTTCTTT. Its translation: CATKGDRVNTEAFF.

The chain employs TRBV29-1 and TRBJ2-5; tentative D call: TRBD2 (5 bases). Germline V lookup: CDR1 SQVTM, CDR2 ANQGSEA. The CDR3 runs to 12 residues. V was cut by 6 bases and J by 5 bases, with 13 bases left in between. CDR3 region: CSVASGIETQYF. The CDR3 DNA reads as TGCAGCGTCGCGTCGGGGATCGAGACCCAGTACTTC.

The rearrangement uses TRBV19 and TRBJ1-6; possible D gene TRBD1, 5 bases. The CDR3 has 13 residues. V was shortened by 6 bases and J by 9 bases, with 12 bases between the two germline ends. Germline V gene sequence: CDR1 LNHDA, CDR2 SQIVND (reference sequence). The CDR3 region is CASRGAGGSPLHF. The CDR3 DNA is TGTGCCAGTAGAGGGGCTGGCGGTTCACCCCTCCACTTT. Together with reference TRBV19 and TRBJ1-6, the CDR3 gives the full variable domain: DGGITQSPKYLFRKEGQNVTLSCEQNLNHDAMYWYRQDPGQGLRLIYYSQIVNDFQKGDIAEGYSVSREKKESFPLTVTSAQKNPTAFYLCASRGAGGSPLHFGNGTRLTVT.

The gene calls are TRBV7-2 and TRBJ1-5, with no clear D. The CDR3 extends over 14 amino acids. Germline CDR1 SGHTA, CDR2 FQGNSA. V gave up 1 base and J gave up 4 bases, with 8 bases separating them. As DNA, the CDR3 is TGTGCCAGCAGCTTAGAACGGGAGAATCAGCCCCAGCATTTT. Translation gives CASSLERENQPQHF.

Only one count was recorded for this clone. The gene calls are TRBV6-2 or TRBV6-3 and TRBJ1-1; TRBD1 is a possible D gene (5 bases). Germline V lookup: CDR1 MNHEY, CDR2 SVGEGT. Trimming removed 2 bases from V and 10 bases from J, with 8 bases in between. The CDR3 is made up of 11 amino acids. The CDR3 protein is CASSYGTGAFF. The CDR3 region has the DNA TGTGCCAGCAGTTACGGTACAGGAGCTTTCTTT.

This chain connects TRBV27 to TRBJ1-2; a weak D match, TRBD1 (6 bases). The CDR3 sequence is 13 residues long. The germline V gene encodes CDR1 MNHEY and CDR2 SMNVEV (reference sequence). Deletions cut 4 bases from V and 4 bases from J, with 10 bases between. CDR3 bases: TGTGCCAGCAGTTCTACAGGGAGCTATGGCTACACCTTC. It translates to CASSSTGSYGYTF.

This rearrangement joins TRBV19 to TRBJ2-1, with a possible D match to TRBD2 (5 bases). The germline CDR1 and CDR2 sequences are LNHDA and SQIVND (reference sequence). The CDR3 consists of 13 residues. V lost 9 bases to trimming and J lost 2 bases, with 11 bases between them. CDR3 coding DNA: TGTGCCAGCCAACTAGGCCCCTACAATGAGCAGTTCTTC. Its protein is CASQLGPYNEQFF.

The CDR3 is CASSLSANYGYTF. The CDR3 nucleotides are TGTGCCAGCAGTTTATCGGCTAACTATGGCTACACCTTC. The genes are TRBV12-3 or TRBV12-4 and TRBJ1-2; D ambiguous. V lost 2 bases and J lost 0, with 4 bases in between. This CDR3 has 13 amino acids.

The chain links TRBV18 to TRBJ2-3; D is possibly TRBD2 (5 bases). V was pared by 3 bases and J by 7 bases, with 26 bases between. Germline CDR1 and CDR2: KGHSH and LQKENI. CDR3 length: 18 amino acids. The CDR3 nucleotides are TGTGCCAGCTCACCCCCTTTAAGCCGGGCCCCCGAGGGCAATACGCAGTATTTT. Translation gives CASSPPLSRAPEGNTQYF.

This clone was counted once. This chain uses TRBV19 with TRBJ1-5; D gene unclear. This CDR3 contains 16 residues. Per the germline V gene, CDR1 is LNHDA and CDR2 is SQIVND (reference sequence). V gave up 5 bases and J gave up 4 bases, with 18 bases separating them. DNA of the CDR3: TGTGCCAGTAGTTCCCCTCTAAAGATCCCTAATCAGCCCCAGCATTTT. Its translation: CASSSPLKIPNQPQHF.

CDR3 region: CASSPRTAHNNEQFF. The CDR3 nucleotides read TGTGCCAGCTCACCTAGGACAGCACACAACAATGAGCAGTTCTTC. This chain connects TRBV18 to TRBJ2-1, with D perhaps TRBD1 (6 bases). Per germline, CDR1 KGHSH and CDR2 LQKENI. This CDR3 region has 15 residues. Trimming shortened V by 3 bases and J by 5 bases, and 14 bases separated the two germline ends.

This chain joins TRBV5-8 and TRBJ2-3; 7 nucleotides agree with TRBD1. Trimming at V came to 0 bases and at J to 1 base, leaving 5 bases not matched to a gene. The germline CDR1 and CDR2 sequences are SGHTS and YDEGEE. CDR3 length equals 16 residues. The CDR3 region is CASSLEGGVGTDTQYF. The CDR3 nucleotides read TGTGCCAGCAGCTTGGAAGGGGGCGTGGGCACAGATACGCAGTATTTT.

The V call is TRBV11-2, the J call TRBJ2-5; 9 bases agree with TRBD2. The V segment lost 5 bases and the J segment 4 bases; nucleotides outside the gene matches: 14. Germline CDR1 reads SGHAT; CDR2 reads FQNNGV. CDR3 length equals 17 residues. For the CDR3, the DNA is TGTGCCAGCAGCCCTCTAGCAGCTAGCGGGATACCAGAGACCCAGTACTTC. Its translation: CASSPLAASGIPETQYF.

V is TRBV5-1 and J is TRBJ2-1; 7 bases fit TRBD2. With V trimmed by 9 bases and J by 0 bases, 9 bases remained unmatched. The CDR3 is 15 residues long. Germline CDR1 and CDR2: SGHRS and YFSETQ. CDR3 protein: CATREGGSSYNEQFF. DNA for the CDR3: TGCGCCACCAGAGAGGGCGGGAGCTCCTACAATGAGCAGTTCTTC.

The V call is TRBV29-1, the J call TRBJ1-1, with a weak D call TRBD1 (5 bases). Trimming left V 5 bases short and J 5 bases short, with 9 bases between. CDR3 length equals 11 residues. Germline lookup yields CDR1 SQVTM and CDR2 ANQGSEA. CDR3 in DNA: TGCAGCGTTTTTGGGGGGACTGAAGCTTTCTTT. Translation: CSVFGGTEAFF.

The genes are TRBV7-2 and TRBJ2-7; TRBD2 matches at 14 bases. Trimming removed 6 bases from V and 5 bases from J; junction bases left unmatched: 3. This CDR3 is 14 amino acids long. The germline gives CDR1 SGHTA, CDR2 FQGNSA. The CDR3 protein is CASSRGLAGDEQYF. DNA of the CDR3: TGTGCCAGCAGTCGGGGACTAGCGGGAGACGAGCAGTACTTC.

The chain recombines TRBV27 with TRBJ1-6; D not certain. The CDR3 has 12 amino acids. Germline lookup yields CDR1 MNHEY and CDR2 SMNVEV (reference sequence). V lost 6 bases to trimming and J lost 12 bases, with 12 bases between them. CDR3 bases: TGTGCCAGCAGGTTGTCGGGGTTACCCCTCCACTTT. This sequence encodes CASRLSGLPLHF.

V and J are TRBV6-6 and TRBJ2-7; TRBD2 matches 7 bases. There are 14 residues in the CDR3. CDR1 and CDR2 (germline): MNHNY, SVGAGI (reference sequence). Losses at the gene ends were 0 bases for V and 5 bases for J; bases not matched to a gene: 4. The CDR3 protein is CASSYSSGTHEQYF. CDR3 in DNA: TGTGCCAGCAGTTACTCGAGCGGGACCCACGAGCAGTACTTC.

The chain employs TRBV28 and TRBJ1-1, with TRBD1 matching over 8 bases. Germline loops: CDR1 MDHEN, CDR2 SYDVKM. The CDR3 spans 16 residues. Germline trimming cut 11 bases from V and 2 bases from J; bases unmatched to any gene: 16. This CDR3 reads CAAAESAGQGNTEAFF. As DNA, the CDR3 is TGTGCCGCCGCGGAGTCGGCCGGACAGGGTAACACTGAAGCTTTCTTT.

This clone was counted a single time. This chain joins TRBV4-1 and TRBJ2-7; TRBD1 is a possible D gene (5 bases). CDR1 is MGHRA, CDR2 YSYEKL, per germline. V lost 1 base to trimming and J lost 3 bases, with 13 bases between them. There are 15 residues in the CDR3. Here the CDR3 DNA reads TGCGCCAGCAGCCAAGTTACAGGCCCAGTCTACGAGCAGTACTTC. This encodes CASSQVTGPVYEQYF.

The rearrangement links TRBV5-1 to TRBJ1-1, with D perhaps TRBD1 (6 bases). Germline assignment: CDR1 SGHRS and CDR2 YFSETQ. The CDR3 is 15 amino acids. V lost 4 bases and J lost 0, with 13 bases in between. The CDR3 here is CASSPGTTLNTEAFF. The CDR3 DNA reads as TGCGCCAGCAGCCCCGGGACAACTTTGAACACTGAAGCTTTCTTT.

The chain carries TRBV5-6 and TRBJ1-4, with D perhaps TRBD1 (6 bases). There are 15 residues in the CDR3. The germline V gene has CDR1 SGHDT and CDR2 YYEEEE. With 1 base removed from V and 5 bases from J, the gap between germline ends came to 12 bases. The CDR3 here is CASSLYDRINEKLFF. The DNA for the CDR3 is TGTGCCAGCAGCTTGTATGACAGGATAAATGAAAAACTGTTTTTT.

The CDR3 loop reads CASSLRLYDEQYF. In DNA, the CDR3 is TGTGCCAGCAGCTTAAGACTTTATGACGAGCAGTACTTC. The gene calls are TRBV7-6 and TRBJ2-7; D uncertain. Germline V CDR1 and CDR2: SGHVS, FNYEAQ. This CDR3 has 13 residues. With 2 bases removed from V and 5 bases from J, the gap between germline ends came to 10 bases. The whole variable domain, filled in from reference TRBV7-6 and TRBJ2-7, reads GAGVSQSPRYKVTKRGQDVALRCDPISGHVSLYWYRQALGQGPEFLTYFNYEAQQDKSGLPNDRFSAERPEGSISTLTIQRTEQRDSAMYRCASSLRLYDEQYFGPGTRLTVT.

This chain links TRBV19 with TRBJ2-1; 9 positions agree with TRBD1. The V gene end was trimmed by 4 bases and the J gene end by 8 bases; junction bases not matched to a gene: 3. This CDR3 has 13 residues. The germline gives CDR1 LNHDA, CDR2 SQIVND (reference sequence). The CDR3 nucleotides are TGTGCCAGTAGTACCGGACAGGGGCATGAGCAGTTCTTC. Encoded protein: CASSTGQGHEQFF. Complete variable domain (other parts from reference TRBV19 and TRBJ2-1): DGGITQSPKYLFRKEGQNVTLSCEQNLNHDAMYWYRQDPGQGLRLIYYSQIVNDFQKGDIAEGYSVSREKKESFPLTVTSAQKNPTAFYLCASSTGQGHEQFFGPGTRLTVL.

This clone was observed a few times. CDR3 in amino acids: CASSIDRASNQPQHF. CDR3 bases: TGTGCCAGTAGTATCGACAGGGCCAGCAATCAGCCCCAGCATTTT. The V gene is TRBV19, the J gene TRBJ1-5; 7 nucleotides line up with TRBD1. Germline loops: CDR1 LNHDA, CDR2 SQIVND (reference sequence). There are 15 residues in the CDR3. V shed 3 bases, J shed 1 base, and the junction held 3 bases outside the gene matches.

For the CDR3, the DNA is TGTGCCACCAGGCCCATAGACAGGGCCACCGGGGAGCTGTTTTTT. Its translation: CATRPIDRATGELFF. This chain joins TRBV24-1 and TRBJ2-2; 7 nucleotides align to TRBD1. Germline trimming cut 7 bases from V and 4 bases from J; bases unmatched to any gene: 8. Germline loops: CDR1 KGHDR, CDR2 SFDVKD. The CDR3 covers 15 residues.

CDR3 loop: CASSQFTGQGSGGYTF. The CDR3 DNA is TGTGCCAGCAGTCAATTCACAGGACAGGGCAGTGGTGGCTACACCTTC. The rearrangement joins TRBV5-6 to TRBJ1-2, with 8 positions matching TRBD1. This CDR3 contains 16 residues. Germline V gene data show CDR1 as SGHDT and CDR2 as YYEEEE. V shed 5 bases, J shed 7 bases, and the junction held 16 bases outside the gene matches.